This T cell receptor (beta chain) is drawn from a study of cytomegalovirus exposure and HLA in healthy donors (dated 2017 in TCRdb). At the level of the whole study: According to an earlier analysis of 587 of the donors, about 180 million T cells yielded approximately 120 million unique TCR beta sequences and about 300 Gb of sequence data. An early release covering roughly 580 HLA-typed donors comprised roughly 300 gigabases of sequencing data and roughly 85 million unique TCR sequences. The genetic ancestry cluster associated with self-reported Caucasian donors included about four fifths of the 398 genotyped donors. The aim of the study was to test whether cataloging public T cell receptors could identify signatures of past pathogen exposure. The study used immunosequencing to profile the T cell repertoires of approximately 630 subjects and linked those repertoires to cytomegalovirus serostatus. In addition to the first cohort of roughly 700 subjects, a separate validation cohort of under 150 different subjects was used. High-throughput TCR immunosequencing, statistical association of individual TCRs with disease status, and machine learning were combined to predict cytomegalovirus infection status. To study patterns of TCR occurrence, a later analysis re-analyzed previously published TCR beta repertoires from 650 to 750 donors and added high-resolution HLA genotyping. The later analysis used no new phenotypic data to find candidate immune exposures, relying instead on TCR beta sequences and their occurrence across donors. To decide whether each TCR beta V gene segment behaved as functional or pseudogenic, an earlier analysis of approximately 590 of the donors relied on high-throughput TCR beta sequencing. Alongside the repertoire data, information on donor age, sex, ethnicity and CMV serostatus was compiled. Genome-wide SNP genotypes for about 60% of the 666 donors were used in a later genetic analysis, which treated that subset as a discovery cohort. Every repertoire in the discovery cohort had been generated on one and the same sequencing platform. HLA typing included class I and class II loci at four-digit resolution. The number of typed donors differed by locus: about 629-630 for A, B, C, DRB1 and DQB1; roughly 510 for DQA1; around 610 for DPA1; and 450 to 480 for DPB1. Roughly five DR-DQ haplotypes were handled as single units for association and clustering, since linkage in the cohort was strong. Among about 360 genotyped donors of the cohort, an average of around 240,000 unique TCR beta nucleotide sequences were sequenced per donor, roughly a sixth of them non-productive.

The method behind the library was the immunoSEQ multiplex PCR assay. For the multiplex PCR, a mixture combining 60 forward primers for TCR Vbeta segments and 13 reverse primers for TCR Jbeta segments was used. The CDR3 region of rearranged TCR beta genes was amplified from genomic DNA by a multiplex PCR assay. Amplified TCR beta libraries were sequenced as 87-base-pair reads on the Illumina HiSeq System. For the original study's pipeline: Across the roughly 670 repertoires, a later analysis counted 80 million or so unique TCR beta chains, 8.5 million to 12 million of which were shared by at least two donors. Raw reads were error-corrected and collapsed into unique sequences by a nearest-neighbor algorithm in which closely related sequences were merged to remove PCR and sequencing errors. To assign V, D and J gene segments, CDR3 sequences were aligned to IMGT reference sequences. For a sequence to be retained, at least a six-nucleotide match to both a V gene segment and a J gene segment was required. A rearrangement counted as productive if the CDR3 had no stop codons and remained in frame with V and J, and every other rearrangement counted as non-productive. Following IMGT convention, CDR3 was defined as the stretch from the second conserved V-encoded cysteine to the conserved J-encoded phenylalanine. The earlier analysis of some 580 of the donors excluded any sequence lacking an unambiguous match to a single V gene segment. In an earlier analysis of about 590 of the donors, a V segment was called functional when productive rearrangements were above 56.7%, and segregating when the standard deviation between donors exceeded 5%. To diagnose cytomegalovirus status from the catalog of TCR beta chain sequences, a statistical classification framework was built. In a later analysis, V and J genes were assigned by comparing TCR nucleotide sequences against IMGT/GENE-DB human TR gene sequences. Using the TCRdist pipeline, a later analysis assigned CDR3 sequences along with most-parsimonious VDJ recombination scenarios. In a later analysis, each TCR beta chain was defined by its CDR3 amino acid sequence together with its V-gene family, and reads without a unique V-gene family were excluded. As a way to deal with suspected cross-contamination and a sequencing artifact, a later analysis dropped 450 to 600 nucleotide sequences that were highly shared and had low generation probability. In a later analysis, a clonal expansion index for each public chain was calculated from normalized within-repertoire ranks of inferred template counts. In a later analysis, generation probabilities were computed using a VDJ recombination model fitted to out-of-frame rearrangements, and the results were checked against IGoR. Hypergeometric tests were used in a later analysis to score TCR-TCR, TCR-HLA and TCR-CMV co-occurrence, with a repertoire-size bias correction applied to the TCR pairs. False discovery rates were estimated in a later analysis by permuting HLA or CMV assignments 20 times. In a later analysis, co-occurring TCRs were grouped using DBSCAN, and TCRdist sequence similarity was added for clustering within HLA-allele-positive subsets. For co-occurrence clustering, repertoires with fewer than 30,000 or more than 120,000 public chains were excluded, along with a handful of repertoires with anomalous nucleotide sharing. The clones in this table, taken by TCRdb from immuneACCESS, are in-frame only. Not every clone is retained; where verified, under half of the shortfall comes from an unresolved V gene, and the cause of the rest is unknown. D and trimming were read from the DNA, whereas the V and J calls and clone size are those reported in that table. This sample has about 120,000 clones in its table, and about 80% of those were observed once. 9% to 9.5% of the sample goes to the ten largest clones.

The cohort comprised some 680 healthy bone marrow donors. Cohort members were all nominally healthy when sampled, although unrecorded immune exposures were likely present. The donor tested CMV seropositive, placing the donor among the 290 or so seropositive members of the cohort. A peripheral blood sample was collected from each donor, and TCR beta sequencing was performed on peripheral blood mononuclear cells. The Qiagen DNeasy Blood Extraction Kit was used to extract genomic DNA from the blood cell samples. Via the germline V gene (reference sequence), CDR1 is MNHEY and CDR2 SMNVEV. From its cysteine to its phenylalanine, the CDR3 spans 15 amino acids. The DNA shown is the 45-base CDR3, in frame from base 1. V and J are trimmed by 8 bases and 3 bases, and the gene matches miss 9 bases of the junction. A remark on this clone: Its antigen is not yet known. Within one base of it there is no much larger clone, and no base qualities were kept.

The full study reports these points: In both the original and validation cohorts, the classifier was reported to diagnose cytomegalovirus status with high specificity and sensitivity. In an earlier analysis of fewer than 750 of the donors, most TCR beta V segments were observed in productive rearrangements about 87% or about 30% of the time, broadly matching IMGT annotations. According to the authors, the approach could potentially be generalized to other disease states and immunological phenotypes. When HLA alleles, especially DR and DQ, strongly co-occurred, attributing TCR associations to individual alleles was difficult. The cohort was sequenced for TCR beta chains only, and without alpha or paired-chain data the features that could be detected were limited. Linkage disequilibrium might explain the correlated functional status among segregating V segments, but an unknown experimental factor could not be ruled out. In a later genetic analysis, a missense DCLRE1C variant was associated with V-gene and J-gene trimming of TCR beta chains, and the association was replicated in an independent cohort. Because the 87-base-pair reads could not distinguish some IMGT-functional V segments, including TRBV6-2 and TRBV6-3, those segments were excluded. Because some donors lacked HLA typing at each locus, the association tests relied only on the typed subset. In a later analysis, the rate of TCR association differed among HLA loci, with DRB1 alleles having the most associated TCRs and HLA-C alleles having the fewest. A further reported finding was that TCR beta sequences accurately predicted the HLA-A and HLA-B alleles for most subjects in the first cohort. Roughly uniform sequencing depth across donors was assumed in presence/absence analyses, although this assumption may not hold. Most TCR sequences were observed very rarely across donors, whereas some public TCRs were present in many individuals. Because counts were too low, 15 to 20 rarely observed V segments, including chromosome 9 orphons, were excluded from the earlier analysis of some 590 of the donors. Compared with equally common non-associated chains, HLA-associated TCR beta chains in a later analysis were more clonally expanded and had lower generation probabilities. CMV serostatus was the only immune exposure information available for the cohort. The study listed 150 to 200 TCR beta chains as associated with cytomegalovirus. A later genetic analysis reported fewer N-insertions in productive TCRs among donors in an Asian-associated ancestry cluster than the roughly 620-donor mean. In vitro tests confirmed that a few of the cytomegalovirus-associated TCR beta chains recognize cytomegalovirus antigens. Most CMV-associated TCR beta chains appeared to be HLA-restricted in a later analysis, and the HLA associations seemed to be driven largely by CMV exposure. In a later analysis, about 17,000 TCR beta sequences were associated with specific HLA alleles at a false discovery rate of 0.05. A cluster of highly shared sequence variants was judged likely to represent a technical artifact of the sequencing pipeline. A later analysis reported that several top co-occurrence clusters appeared linked to parvovirus B19, influenza, CMV and Epstein-Barr virus.

The chain links TRBV27 with TRBJ2-3, with TRBD2 matching 9 junction bases. Sequencing was done on a sample of PBMCs. This clonotype was obtained from a woman aged 45 to 65 in good health and CMV-seropositive. The DNA reads TGTGCCAGCCTCCCCCAGCGGGGGGTGACAGATACGCAGTATTTT. This is translated as CASLPQRGVTDTQYF.